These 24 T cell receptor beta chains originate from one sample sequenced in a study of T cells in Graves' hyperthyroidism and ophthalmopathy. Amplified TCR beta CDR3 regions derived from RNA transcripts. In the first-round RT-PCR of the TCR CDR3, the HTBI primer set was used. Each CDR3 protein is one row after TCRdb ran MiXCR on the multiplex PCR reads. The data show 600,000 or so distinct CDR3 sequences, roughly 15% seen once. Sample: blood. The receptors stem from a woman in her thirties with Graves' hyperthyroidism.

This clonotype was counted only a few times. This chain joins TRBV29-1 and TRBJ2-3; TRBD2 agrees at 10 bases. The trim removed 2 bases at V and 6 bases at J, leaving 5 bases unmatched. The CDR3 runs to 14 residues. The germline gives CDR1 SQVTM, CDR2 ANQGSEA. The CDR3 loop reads CSVELAGAGDTQYF. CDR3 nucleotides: TGCAGCGTTGAACTAGCGGGAGCCGGCGATACGCAGTATTTT.

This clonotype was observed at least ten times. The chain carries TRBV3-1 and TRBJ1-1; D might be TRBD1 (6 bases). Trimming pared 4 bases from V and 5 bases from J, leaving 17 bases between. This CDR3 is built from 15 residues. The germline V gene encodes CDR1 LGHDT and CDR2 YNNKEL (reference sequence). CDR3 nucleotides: TGTGCCAGCAGCCGGGGTGGGGGGGCTGGAACTGAAGCTTTCTTT. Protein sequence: CASSRGGGAGTEAFF.

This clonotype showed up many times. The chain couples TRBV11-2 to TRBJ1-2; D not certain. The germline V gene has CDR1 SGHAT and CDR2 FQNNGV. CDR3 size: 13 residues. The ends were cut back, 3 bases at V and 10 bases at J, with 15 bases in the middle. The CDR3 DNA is TGTGCCAGCAGCTTCGAGGACGCTCCGGTCTACACCTTC. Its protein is CASSFEDAPVYTF.

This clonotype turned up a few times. The CDR3 protein is CATLKRGLAGGNEQFF. The CDR3 coding sequence is TGTGCCACTCTTAAGAGGGGCCTAGCGGGAGGGAATGAGCAGTTCTTC. V usage is TRBV12-3 or TRBV12-4 and J usage is TRBJ2-1, with 12 bases identical to TRBD2. This CDR3 contains 16 residues. Trimming at V came to 10 bases and at J to 7 bases, leaving 14 bases not matched to a gene.

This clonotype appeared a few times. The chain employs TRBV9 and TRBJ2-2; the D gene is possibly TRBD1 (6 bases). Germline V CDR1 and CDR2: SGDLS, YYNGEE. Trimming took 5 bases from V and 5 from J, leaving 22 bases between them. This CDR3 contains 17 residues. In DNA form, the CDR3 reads TGTGCCAGCAGTGGTGAACAGGGTGGGTTCCCGACCGGGGAGCTGTTTTTT. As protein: CASSGEQGGFPTGELFF.

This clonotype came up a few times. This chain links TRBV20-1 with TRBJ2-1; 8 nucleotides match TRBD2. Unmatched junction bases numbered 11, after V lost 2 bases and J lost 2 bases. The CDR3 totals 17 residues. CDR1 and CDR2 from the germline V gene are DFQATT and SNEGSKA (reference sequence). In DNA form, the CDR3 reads TGCAGTGCTAGATCCCACCCGGGACTAGAAGCCTACAATGAGCAGTTCTTC. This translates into CSARSHPGLEAYNEQFF.

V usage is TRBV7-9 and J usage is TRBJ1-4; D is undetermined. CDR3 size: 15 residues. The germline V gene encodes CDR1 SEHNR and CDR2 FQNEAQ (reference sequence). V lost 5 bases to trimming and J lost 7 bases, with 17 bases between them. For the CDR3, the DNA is TGTGCCAGCAGCCTACACAGCGACCCAGCTGAAAAACTGTTTTTT. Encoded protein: CASSLHSDPAEKLFF.

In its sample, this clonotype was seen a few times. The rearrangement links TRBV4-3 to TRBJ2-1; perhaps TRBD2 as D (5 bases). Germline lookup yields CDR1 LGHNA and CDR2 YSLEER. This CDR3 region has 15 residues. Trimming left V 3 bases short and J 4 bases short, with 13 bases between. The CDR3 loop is CASSQSAVFYNEQFF. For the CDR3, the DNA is TGCGCCAGCAGCCAGTCAGCGGTATTTTACAATGAGCAGTTCTTC.

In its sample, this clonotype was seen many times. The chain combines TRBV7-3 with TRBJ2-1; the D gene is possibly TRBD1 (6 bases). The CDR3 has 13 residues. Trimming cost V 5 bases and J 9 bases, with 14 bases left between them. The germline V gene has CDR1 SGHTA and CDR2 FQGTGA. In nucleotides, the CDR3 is TGTGCCAGCAGCCAGACAGGCGGTGGTGAGCAGTTCTTC. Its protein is CASSQTGGGEQFF. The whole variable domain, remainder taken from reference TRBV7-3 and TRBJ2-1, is GAGVSQTPSNKVTEKGKYVELRCDPISGHTALYWYRQSLGQGPEFLIYFQGTGAADDSGLPNDRFFAVRPEGSVSTLKIQRTERGDSAVYLCASSQTGGGEQFFGPGTRLTVL.

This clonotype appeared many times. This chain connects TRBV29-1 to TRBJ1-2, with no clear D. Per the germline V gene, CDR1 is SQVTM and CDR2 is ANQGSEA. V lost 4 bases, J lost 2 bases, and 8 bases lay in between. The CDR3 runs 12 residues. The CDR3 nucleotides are TGCAGCGTTGTAGAACCGAACTATGGCTACACCTTC. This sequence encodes CSVVEPNYGYTF.

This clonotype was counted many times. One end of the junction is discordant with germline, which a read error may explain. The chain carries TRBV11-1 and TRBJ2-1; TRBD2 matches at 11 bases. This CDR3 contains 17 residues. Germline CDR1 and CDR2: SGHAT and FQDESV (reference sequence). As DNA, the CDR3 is TGTGCCAGCAGCCTAGCGGGAGGATCGAGCTCCTACAATGAGCAGTTCTTC. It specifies CASSLAGGSSSYNEQFF. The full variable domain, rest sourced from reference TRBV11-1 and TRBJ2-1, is EAEVAQSPRYKITEKSQAVAFWCDPISGHATLYWYRQILGQGPELLVQFQDESVVDDSQLPKDRFSAERLKGVDSTLKIQPAELGDSAMYLCASSLAGGSSSYNEQFFGPGTRLTVL.

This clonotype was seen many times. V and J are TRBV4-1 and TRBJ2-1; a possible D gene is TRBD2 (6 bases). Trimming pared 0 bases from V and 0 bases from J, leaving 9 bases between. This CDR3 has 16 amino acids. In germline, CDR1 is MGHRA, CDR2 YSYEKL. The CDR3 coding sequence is TGCGCCAGCAGCCAAGATGGAGGGAGCTCCTACAATGAGCAGTTCTTC. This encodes CASSQDGGSSYNEQFF.

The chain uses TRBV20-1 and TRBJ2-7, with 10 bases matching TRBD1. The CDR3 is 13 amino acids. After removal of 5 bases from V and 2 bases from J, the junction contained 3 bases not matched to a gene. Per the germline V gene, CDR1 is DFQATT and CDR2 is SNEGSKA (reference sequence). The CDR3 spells CSAPTGGAYEQYF. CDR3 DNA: TGCAGTGCTCCGACAGGGGGCGCCTACGAGCAGTACTTC.

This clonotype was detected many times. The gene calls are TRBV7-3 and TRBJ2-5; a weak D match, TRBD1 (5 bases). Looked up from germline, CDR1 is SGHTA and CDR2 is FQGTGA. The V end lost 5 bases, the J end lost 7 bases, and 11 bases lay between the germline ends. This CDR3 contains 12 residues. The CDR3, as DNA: TGTGCCAGCAGCCCCAGGGTGGGGACCCAGTACTTC. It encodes CASSPRVGTQYF.

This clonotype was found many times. The CDR3 reads CASSLGTGTSGRDTQYF. The CDR3 region has the DNA TGTGCCAGCAGCTTAGGTACCGGGACTAGCGGGAGGGATACGCAGTATTTT. The chain joins TRBV7-2 to TRBJ2-3; TRBD2 matches 15 bases. This CDR3 spans 17 amino acids. J was trimmed by 6 bases and V by 1 base; bases with no gene match: 5. CDR1 is SGHTA, CDR2 FQGNSA, per germline. Full variable domain (rest looked up from reference TRBV7-2 and TRBJ2-3): GAGVSQSPSNKVTEKGKDVELRCDPISGHTALYWYRQSLGQGLEFLIYFQGNSAPDKSGLPSDRFSAERTGGSVSTLTIQRTQQEDSAVYLCASSLGTGTSGRDTQYFGPGTRLTVL.

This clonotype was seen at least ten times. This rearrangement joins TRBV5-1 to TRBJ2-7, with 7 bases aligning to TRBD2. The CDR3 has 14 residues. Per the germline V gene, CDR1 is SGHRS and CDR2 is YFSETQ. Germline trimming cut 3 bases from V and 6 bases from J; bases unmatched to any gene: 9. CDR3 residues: CASSSGRGEGEQYF. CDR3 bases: TGCGCCAGCAGCTCGGGACGCGGGGAGGGCGAGCAGTACTTC.

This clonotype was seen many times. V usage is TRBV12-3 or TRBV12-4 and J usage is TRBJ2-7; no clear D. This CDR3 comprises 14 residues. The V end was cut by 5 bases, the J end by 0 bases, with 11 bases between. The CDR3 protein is CASSPQLSSYEQYF. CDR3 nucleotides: TGTGCCAGCAGTCCGCAGTTGTCCTCCTACGAGCAGTACTTC.

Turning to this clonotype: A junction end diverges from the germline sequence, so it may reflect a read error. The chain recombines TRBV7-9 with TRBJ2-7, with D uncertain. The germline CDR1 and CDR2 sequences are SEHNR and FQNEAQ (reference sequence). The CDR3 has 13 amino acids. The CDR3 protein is CASSPRSDDEQHF. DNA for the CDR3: TGTGCCAGCAGCCCTAGGTCTGATGACGAGCAGCACTTC.

The CDR3 coding sequence is TGTGCCAGCAGCTTCCCCCGGGTGGGCTACAATGAGCAGTTCTTC. Its protein product is CASSFPRVGYNEQFF. The V gene is TRBV6-1, the J gene TRBJ2-1; unclear D gene. The length of the CDR3 is 15 residues. Germline lookup yields CDR1 MNHNS and CDR2 SASEGT. V lost 6 bases and J 3 bases, leaving 15 bases between the germline ends.

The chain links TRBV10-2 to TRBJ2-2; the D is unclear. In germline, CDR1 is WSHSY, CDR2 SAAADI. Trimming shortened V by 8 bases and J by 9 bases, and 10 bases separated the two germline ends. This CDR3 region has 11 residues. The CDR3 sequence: CASSPEWELFF. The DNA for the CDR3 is TGCGCCAGCTCTCCAGAATGGGAGCTGTTTTTT.

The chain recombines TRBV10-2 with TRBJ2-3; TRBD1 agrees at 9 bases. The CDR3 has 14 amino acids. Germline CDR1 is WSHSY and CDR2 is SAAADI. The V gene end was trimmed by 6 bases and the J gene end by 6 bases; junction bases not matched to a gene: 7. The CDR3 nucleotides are TGCGCCAGCAGCGGGACAGGGTGGGATGATACGCAGTATTTT. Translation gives CASSGTGWDDTQYF.

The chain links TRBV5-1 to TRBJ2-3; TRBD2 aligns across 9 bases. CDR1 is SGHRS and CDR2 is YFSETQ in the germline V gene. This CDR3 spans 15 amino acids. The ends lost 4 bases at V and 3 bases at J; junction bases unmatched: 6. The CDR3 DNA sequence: TGCGCCAGCAGCCCGTTTAGCGGGAGAACAGATACGCAGTATTTT. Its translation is CASSPFSGRTDTQYF.

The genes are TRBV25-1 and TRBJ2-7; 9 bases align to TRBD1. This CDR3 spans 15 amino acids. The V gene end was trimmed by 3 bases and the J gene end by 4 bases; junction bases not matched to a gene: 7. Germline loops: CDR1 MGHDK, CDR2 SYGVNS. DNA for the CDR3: TGTGCCAGCAGTGATCACGGACAGGGGAAGTACGAGCAGTACTTC. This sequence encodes CASSDHGQGKYEQYF.

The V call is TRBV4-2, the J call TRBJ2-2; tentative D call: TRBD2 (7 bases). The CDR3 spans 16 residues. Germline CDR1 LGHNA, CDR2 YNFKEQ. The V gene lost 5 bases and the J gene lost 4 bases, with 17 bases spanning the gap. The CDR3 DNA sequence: TGTGCCAGCAGCTTCCCTGGGGGGGCTTCCACCGGGGAGCTGTTTTTT. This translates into CASSFPGGASTGELFF.